The sequence of this TCR beta chain was determined in a study of blood T cell repertoires in COVID-19. Turning to the study itself: COVID-19 samples from acute and convalescent phases originated in the United States, Italy and Spain.

The CDR3 sequence is 13 residues long. After removal of 7 bases from V and 3 bases from J, the junction contained 5 bases not matched to a gene. Germline V gene lookup returns CDR1 GTSNPN and CDR2 SVGIG (reference sequence). Sequenced by immunoSEQ multiplex PCR; TCRdb stores in-frame clones only, minus some. This sample carries more than 200,000 clones, 75% to 90% of them seen once, and the ten largest clones take roughly 0.69%. This sequence was found in a man aged 35 to 55 with acute or convalescent COVID-19. The chain is built from TRBV30 and TRBJ1-2, with 10 bases matching TRBD1. The sequenced material came from peripheral blood. The CDR3 spells CASTGTGDYGYTF. Here the CDR3 DNA reads TGTGCCTCGACCGGGACAGGGGACTATGGCTACACCTTC.